This T cell receptor beta chain stems from a study of blood T cell repertoires in COVID-19. Whole-study context: The origin of the acute and convalescent COVID-19 samples was the United States, Italy and Spain. The analysed material was cDNA or gDNA that came from T cells, B-cell-depleted T cells, or PBMCs.

In the authors' workflow: Estimated nucleated cell counts came from reference gene primer amplification. Using immunoSEQ multiplex PCR, the repertoire was profiled, and TCRdb retains in-frame clones only, with some absent. V, J and clone size are those of that table, while D and trimming were read from the DNA. The table includes about 33,000 clones, just over 85% detected once. This TCR was recovered from a human donor in a cohort sampled during active COVID-19. The sample comprised peripheral blood.

In DNA, the CDR3 is TGTGCCAGTAGTATACAGGGCGGCAATGAGCAGTTCTTC. This translates into CASSIQGGNEQFF. The V call is TRBV19, the J call TRBJ2-1; tentative D call: TRBD1 (5 bases). V gave up 2 bases and J gave up 6 bases, with 8 bases separating them. The CDR3 sequence is 13 residues long. Germline V lookup: CDR1 LNHDA, CDR2 SQIVND (reference sequence).